These 9 T cell receptor beta chains were all obtained from the same sample, sequenced in a study of spatial heterogeneity in lung cancer. Each CDR3 protein is one row after TCRdb ran MiXCR on the 5' RACE reads. The data show just over 70,000 distinct CDR3 sequences, around 9.3% seen once. Time point indicated: blood at routine non-recurrence follow-up after resection. The source was PBMCs, collected at follow-up. Every receptor here comes from a female donor with early-stage non-small cell lung cancer.

In its sample, this clonotype was seen many times. This chain connects TRBV5-1 to TRBJ2-7, with 8 bases identical to TRBD1. Germline CDR1 is SGHRS and CDR2 is YFSETQ. V lost 5 bases to trimming and J lost 2 bases; unmatched junction nucleotides: 6. The CDR3 covers 14 residues. The CDR3 region is CASRWSQGAYEQYF. CDR3 in DNA: TGCGCCAGCAGGTGGTCACAGGGGGCCTACGAGCAGTACTTC.

This clonotype occurred many times. The chain has TRBV7-8 and TRBJ2-5; 8 nucleotides align to TRBD1. V lost 2 bases, J lost 5 bases, and 7 bases stayed unmatched. The CDR3 contains 15 residues. Germline V gene sequence: CDR1 SGHVS, CDR2 FQNEAQ. CDR3 sequence reads: CASSLIFDRGETQYF. CDR3 sequence (DNA): TGTGCCAGCAGCTTAATTTTTGACAGGGGCGAGACCCAGTACTTC. Variable domain in full (rest from reference TRBV7-8 and TRBJ2-5): GAGVSQSPRYKVAKRGQDVALRCDPISGHVSLFWYQQALGQGPEFLTYFQNEAQLDKSGLPSDRFFAERPEGSVSTLKIQRTQQEDSAVYLCASSLIFDRGETQYFGPGTRLLVL.

This clonotype has ten or more counts. The J gene is TRBJ2-5, the V gene TRBV28; D remains unclear. Between the trimmed V and J ends, which lost 2 bases and 0 bases, there was a span of 4 bases. Germline CDR1 is MDHEN and CDR2 is SYDVKM. The CDR3 is 13 residues long. CDR3 loop: CASSLKYQETQYF. The CDR3 DNA is TGTGCCAGCAGTTTAAAGTACCAAGAGACCCAGTACTTC. The whole variable domain, filled in from reference TRBV28 and TRBJ2-5, reads DVKVTQSSRYLVKRTGEKVFLECVQDMDHENMFWYRQDPGLGLRLIYFSYDVKMKEKGDIPEGYSVSREKKERFSLILESASTNQTSMYLCASSLKYQETQYFGPGTRLLVL.

The chain uses TRBV5-1 and TRBJ2-1, with D perhaps being TRBD1 or TRBD2 (5 bases each). Trimming removed 6 bases at V and 7 bases at J, with 17 bases between. The CDR3 has 14 residues. CDR1 and CDR2 (germline): SGHRS, YFSETQ. The CDR3 spells CASTTGTDHNEQFF. CDR3 in DNA: TGCGCCAGCACCACCGGGACCGACCATAATGAGCAGTTCTTC.

This clonotype was recorded at least ten times. The chain couples TRBV10-3 to TRBJ2-2, with D uncertain. The CDR3 consists of 17 residues. Germline lookup yields CDR1 ENHRY and CDR2 SYGVKD. The V end was cut by 0 bases, the J end by 2 bases, with 13 bases between. For the CDR3, the DNA is TGTGCCATCAGTGAGTCGAAAGGGCAGATAAACACCGGGGAGCTGTTTTTT. Translating it yields CAISESKGQINTGELFF.

V gene TRBV7-9 combines with J gene TRBJ2-7; tentatively, D is TRBD1 or TRBD2 (5 bases each). CDR1 and CDR2 from the germline V gene are SEHNR and FQNEAQ (reference sequence). The CDR3 totals 15 residues. V shed 5 bases and J shed 5 bases, with 19 bases lying between them. The CDR3 spells CASSLGLLGDDEQYF. The CDR3 DNA reads TGTGCCAGCAGCCTCGGACTTTTGGGGGATGACGAGCAGTACTTC.

Ten or more counts support this clonotype. This chain uses TRBV7-3 with TRBJ2-1; no definite D call. This CDR3 is 13 amino acids long. The V and J ends lost 5 bases and 5 bases respectively, with 10 bases between them. Germline V gene sequence: CDR1 SGHTA, CDR2 FQGTGA. DNA for the CDR3: TGTGCCAGCAGCCCCGGAGCAAACAATGAGCAGTTCTTC. It yields the protein CASSPGANNEQFF.

This chain uses TRBV5-1 with TRBJ2-2; 7 bases map to TRBD1. CDR3 size: 15 residues. Germline lookup yields CDR1 SGHRS and CDR2 YFSETQ. Losses at the gene ends were 0 bases for V and 4 bases for J; bases not matched to a gene: 3. In nucleotides, the CDR3 is TGCGCCAGCAGCTTGGGACAGGGCGGCACCGGGGAGCTGTTTTTT. The encoded protein is CASSLGQGGTGELFF. Full variable domain (missing parts from reference TRBV5-1 and TRBJ2-2): KAGVTQTPRYLIKTRGQQVTLSCSPISGHRSVSWYQQTPGQGLQFLFEYFSETQRNKGNFPGRFSGRQFSNSRSEMNVSTLELGDSALYLCASSLGQGGTGELFFGEGSRLTVL.

This clonotype was observed many times. CDR3 in amino acids: CASSTTRHEQFF. The CDR3 DNA reads TGTGCCAGCAGCACGACTAGACATGAGCAGTTCTTC. The chain links TRBV6-6 to TRBJ2-1, with D possibly matching TRBD2 (6 bases). There are 12 residues in the CDR3. Germline lookup yields CDR1 MNHNY and CDR2 SVGAGI (reference sequence). V was trimmed by 6 bases and J by 8 bases, leaving 11 bases between them.